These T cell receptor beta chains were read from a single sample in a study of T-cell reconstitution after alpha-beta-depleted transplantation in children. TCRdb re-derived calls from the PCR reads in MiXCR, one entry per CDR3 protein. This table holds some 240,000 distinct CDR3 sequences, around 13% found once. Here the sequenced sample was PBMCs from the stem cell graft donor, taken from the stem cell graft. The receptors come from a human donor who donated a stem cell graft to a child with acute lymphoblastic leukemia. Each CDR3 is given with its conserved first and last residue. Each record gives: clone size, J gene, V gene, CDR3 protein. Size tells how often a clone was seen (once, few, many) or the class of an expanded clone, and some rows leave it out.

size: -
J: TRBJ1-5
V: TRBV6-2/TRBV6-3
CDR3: CASAADGYQPQHF

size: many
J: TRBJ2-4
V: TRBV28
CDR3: CASSFRGLAKNIQYF

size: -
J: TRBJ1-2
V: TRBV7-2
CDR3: CASSLEFKGGGYGYTF

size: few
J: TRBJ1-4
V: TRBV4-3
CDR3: CASSQPTGFTEKLFF

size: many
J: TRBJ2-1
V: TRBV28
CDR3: CASSLVLAGSHNEQFF

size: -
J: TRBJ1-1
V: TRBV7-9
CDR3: CASRGTSAEAFF

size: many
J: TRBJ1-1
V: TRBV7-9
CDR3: CASSWGGASWAFF

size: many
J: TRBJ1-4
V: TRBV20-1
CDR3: CSAATATNEKLFF

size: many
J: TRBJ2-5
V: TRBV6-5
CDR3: CASSYGTGVRGTQYF

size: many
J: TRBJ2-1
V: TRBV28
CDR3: CASNSGGLGAGTSENEQFF

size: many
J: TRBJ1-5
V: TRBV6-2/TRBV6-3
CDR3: CASSNRTNQPQHF

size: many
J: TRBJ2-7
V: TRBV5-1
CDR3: CASSLFGGPGGYEQYF

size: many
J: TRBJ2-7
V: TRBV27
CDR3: CASSLGRRDSYEQYF

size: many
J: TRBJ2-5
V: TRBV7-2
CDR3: CASNWGGQETQYF

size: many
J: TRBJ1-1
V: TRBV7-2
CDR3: CASSSYREAEAFF

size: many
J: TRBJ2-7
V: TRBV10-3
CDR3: CAISDTGIHEQYF